These 14 T cell receptor beta chains share one sample of origin, sequenced in a study of CD8 T cells in ankylosing spondylitis. Using its own MiXCR run on the 5' RACE reads, TCRdb lists one record per CDR3 protein. The sample includes roughly 260,000 distinct CDR3 sequences, 20% of them seen just once. Sequenced material: blood, either unsorted or a sorted T cell fraction (not recorded which). These receptors all come from a male donor with ankylosing spondylitis or in good health (not recorded which).

The genes are TRBV29-1 and TRBJ1-1, with D uncertain. Germline values: CDR1 SQVTM, CDR2 ANQGSEA. The CDR3 is 10 amino acids. Trimming left V 7 bases short and J 3 bases short, with 6 bases between. For the CDR3, the DNA is TGCAGCGCTGGGGACACTGAAGCTTTCTTT. This gives the protein CSAGDTEAFF.

The chain carries TRBV12-3 or TRBV12-4 and TRBJ1-3; 7 positions agree with TRBD1. V dropped 4 bases and J dropped 0; count of bases not matched to a gene: 6. This CDR3 comprises 16 residues. CDR3 nucleotide sequence: TGTGCCAGCAGTTCGGACAGGCCGAGCTCTGGAAACACCATATATTTT. Protein sequence: CASSSDRPSSGNTIYF.

The chain is built from TRBV10-1 and TRBJ2-1, with 13 bases that match TRBD2. Trimming removed 6 bases from V and 8 bases from J; junction bases left unmatched: 10. There are 16 residues in the CDR3. Germline V lookup: CDR1 WNHNN, CDR2 SYGVQD (reference sequence). CDR3: CASSRTSGSSWDEQFF. CDR3 sequence (DNA): TGCGCCAGCAGCAGGACTAGCGGGAGTTCATGGGATGAGCAGTTCTTC.

The chain joins TRBV20-1 to TRBJ2-5; 11 bases line up with TRBD2. The V gene end was trimmed by 8 bases and the J gene end by 4 bases; junction bases not matched to a gene: 9. The length of the CDR3 is 14 residues. Germline V gene lookup returns CDR1 DFQATT and CDR2 SNEGSKA (reference sequence). CDR3 bases: TGCAGTTTCTTTAGCGGGGGGGTTGGAGAGACCCAGTACTTC. Translation: CSFFSGGVGETQYF.

V usage is TRBV12-3 or TRBV12-4 and J usage is TRBJ2-1; no firm D call. This CDR3 spans 14 amino acids. V shed 7 bases and J shed 0 bases, with 10 bases lying between them. This CDR3 reads CASKPLLSYNEQFF. For the CDR3, the DNA is TGTGCCAGCAAACCACTCCTCTCCTACAATGAGCAGTTCTTC.

The table lists this clonotype with a few counts. The V gene is TRBV3-1, the J gene TRBJ1-5; tentative D call: TRBD1 (6 bases). The germline CDR1 and CDR2 sequences are LGHDT and YNNKEL (reference sequence). Trimming took 1 base from V and 2 from J, leaving 15 bases between them. This CDR3 is built from 17 residues. CDR3 sequence: CASSQAGWGAGNQPQHF. CDR3 bases: TGTGCCAGCAGCCAAGCGGGTTGGGGGGCTGGCAATCAGCCCCAGCATTTT.

This clonotype was seen at least ten times. The chain recombines TRBV5-6 with TRBJ1-4; 9 positions match TRBD1. CDR3 length equals 14 residues. V shed 3 bases, J shed 8 bases, and the junction held 5 bases outside the gene matches. Germline assignment: CDR1 SGHDT and CDR2 YYEEEE. DNA of the CDR3: TGTGCCAGCAGCTCTGGACAGGGGAGGGAAAAACTGTTTTTT. Encoded protein: CASSSGQGREKLFF.

This clonotype was counted between two and nine times. The chain joins TRBV30 to TRBJ1-4; 10 bases are a match to TRBD1. The CDR3 covers 17 residues. The J segment lost 2 bases and the V segment lost 5 bases, leaving 11 bases of the junction unmatched. Germline V lookup: CDR1 GTSNPN, CDR2 SVGIG (reference sequence). For the CDR3, the DNA is TGTGCCTGGGGCCGGGACAGGGGAACGGTCACTAATGAAAAACTGTTTTTT. Protein sequence: CAWGRDRGTVTNEKLFF.

The chain uses TRBV6-5 and TRBJ1-6; 10 bases fit TRBD1. CDR1 is MNHEY and CDR2 is SVGAGI in the germline V gene. V shed 4 bases and J 4 bases; nucleotides not matched to a gene: 10. The CDR3 is made up of 18 amino acids. The CDR3, as DNA: TGTGCCAGCAGTTCCTCAAGACAGGGGGCGCGTTATAATTCACCCCTCCACTTT. Protein sequence: CASSSSRQGARYNSPLHF.

This chain uses TRBV28 with TRBJ2-1; 10 bases line up with TRBD2. Trimming took 6 bases from V and 4 from J; bases not matched to a gene: 12. CDR3 length: 17 amino acids. Per germline, CDR1 MDHEN and CDR2 SYDVKM. The CDR3 spells CASRTRRSGRGYNEQFF. CDR3 coding DNA: TGTGCCAGCAGGACACGGAGGAGCGGGAGGGGGTACAATGAGCAGTTCTTC.

This clonotype has a handful of counts. The chain links TRBV6-6 to TRBJ2-5; D not resolved. Germline V gives CDR1 MNHNY, CDR2 SVGAGI (reference sequence). CDR3 length: 13 amino acids. V shed 1 base and J shed 5 bases, with 8 bases lying between them. CDR3 amino acids: CASSYFVSETQYF. The CDR3 nucleotides read TGTGCCAGCAGTTACTTTGTCTCTGAGACCCAGTACTTC.

The chain employs TRBV5-1 and TRBJ2-1, with TRBD2 matching over 15 bases. The CDR3 consists of 18 residues. The V gene end was trimmed by 5 bases and the J gene end by 5 bases; junction bases not matched to a gene: 11. CDR1 and CDR2 (germline): SGHRS, YFSETQ. This CDR3 reads CASRTRTSGRAIDNEQFF. As DNA, the CDR3 is TGCGCCAGCAGAACTAGGACTAGCGGGAGGGCCATCGACAATGAGCAGTTCTTC.

This clonotype appeared many times. This chain connects TRBV20-1 to TRBJ2-6; D is unresolved. This CDR3 comprises 15 residues. Between the trimmed V and J ends, which lost 0 bases and 0 bases, there was a span of 6 bases. Germline-derived CDR1 and CDR2 are DFQATT and SNEGSKA (reference sequence). The DNA for the CDR3 is TGCAGTGCTAGAGACCCTTACTCTGGGGCCAACGTCCTGACTTTC. Translation: CSARDPYSGANVLTF.

The chain recombines TRBV28 with TRBJ2-6, with TRBD2 matching over 7 bases. Germline CDR1 and CDR2: MDHEN and SYDVKM. V lost 3 bases to trimming and J lost 4 bases; unmatched junction nucleotides: 12. There are 18 residues in the CDR3. The DNA of the CDR3 is TGTGCCAGCAGTTTGGTACGGGGGGACCTATCCGGGGCCAACGTCCTGACTTTC. Translated, it gives CASSLVRGDLSGANVLTF.